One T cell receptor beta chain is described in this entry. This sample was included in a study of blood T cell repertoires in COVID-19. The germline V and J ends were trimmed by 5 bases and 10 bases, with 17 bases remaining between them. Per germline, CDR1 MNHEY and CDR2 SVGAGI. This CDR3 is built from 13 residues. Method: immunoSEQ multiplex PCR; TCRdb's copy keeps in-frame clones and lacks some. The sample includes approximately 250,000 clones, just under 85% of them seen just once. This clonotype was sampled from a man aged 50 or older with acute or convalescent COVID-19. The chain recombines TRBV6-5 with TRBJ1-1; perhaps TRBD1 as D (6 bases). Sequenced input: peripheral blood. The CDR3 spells CASSRGEGGPAFF. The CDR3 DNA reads TGTGCCAGCAGTCGGGGGGAGGGGGGCCCAGCTTTCTTT.